One sample yielded the 29 T cell receptor beta chains listed below, sequenced in a study of cytomegalovirus exposure and HLA in healthy donors. PCR involved 60 Vbeta and 13 Jbeta primers. Generated by immunoSEQ multiplex PCR, the TCRdb table keeps only in-frame clones and is missing some. The sample totals tens of thousands of clones. Source material: PBMCs. Every receptor here comes from a boy aged 5-17 years in good health and CMV-seronegative.

The V call is TRBV6-6, the J call TRBJ2-5, with TRBD1 identical over 7 bases. The CDR3 extends over 14 amino acids. Germline trimming cut 6 bases from V and 3 bases from J; bases unmatched to any gene: 7. CDR1 is MNHNY, CDR2 SVGAGI, per germline (reference sequence). CDR3 DNA sequence: TGTGCCAGCAGGTCCGGGACAGCTGAAGAGACCCAGTACTTC. It encodes CASRSGTAEETQYF.

The V and J genes are TRBV18 and TRBJ1-1; TRBD1 is a possible D gene (5 bases). Trimming stripped 3 bases from V and 4 bases from J, with 12 bases between. Germline V lookup: CDR1 KGHSH, CDR2 LQKENI. The CDR3 spans 14 residues. The CDR3 coding sequence is TGTGCCAGCTCACCTACCCAGGGAGGCACTGAAGCTTTCTTT. Protein sequence: CASSPTQGGTEAFF.

The chain joins TRBV6-6 to TRBJ1-1, with D perhaps TRBD1 (6 bases). CDR3 length equals 13 residues. V was trimmed by 2 bases and J by 5 bases, leaving 9 bases between them. Looked up from germline, CDR1 is MNHNY and CDR2 is SVGAGI (reference sequence). CDR3 region: CASSYQGKTEAFF. The CDR3 region has the DNA TGTGCCAGCAGTTACCAGGGGAAGACTGAAGCTTTCTTT.

This rearrangement joins TRBV30 to TRBJ2-1; TRBD1 matches 9 bases. CDR1 is GTSNPN and CDR2 is SVGIG in the germline V gene (reference sequence). J lost 4 bases, V lost 5 bases, and 0 bases had no gene match. The CDR3 is 12 amino acids. Here the CDR3 reads CAWGQGYNEQFF. The CDR3 bases are TGTGCCTGGGGACAGGGGTACAATGAGCAGTTCTTC.

For this clone: The junction and the germline gene differ at one end; a read error may be behind it. The chain employs TRBV6-1 and TRBJ1-1, with D maybe TRBD1 (6 bases). CDR3 length: 16 amino acids. Germline loops: CDR1 MNHNS, CDR2 SASEGT. Here the CDR3 reads CASSKAPDSFNTEAFF. The CDR3 bases are TGTGCCAGCAGTAAAGCTCCGGACAGTTTTAACACTGAAGCTTTCTTT.

This chain links TRBV4-1 with TRBJ2-7; 9 nucleotides line up with TRBD1. V lost 1 base, J lost 2 bases, and 3 bases stayed unmatched. Germline loops: CDR1 MGHRA, CDR2 YSYEKL. The CDR3 consists of 15 residues. In nucleotides, the CDR3 is TGCGCCAGCAGCCAAGCCGGACAGGGGCCCTACGAGCAGTACTTC. Its protein product is CASSQAGQGPYEQYF.

V and J are TRBV4-1 and TRBJ1-5; D remains ambiguous. This CDR3 has 15 residues. Germline V lookup: CDR1 MGHRA, CDR2 YSYEKL. V lost 1 base, J lost 3 bases, and 10 bases lay in between. The CDR3 protein is CASSQGRTVNQPQHF. DNA of the CDR3: TGCGCCAGCAGCCAAGGGCGAACAGTCAATCAGCCCCAGCATTTT.

The rearrangement uses TRBV5-1 and TRBJ1-5; a possible D gene is TRBD1 (5 bases). V was cut by 3 bases and J by 7 bases, with 20 bases left in between. Germline V CDR1 and CDR2: SGHRS, YFSETQ. The CDR3 runs 16 residues. CDR3 sequence reads: CASSSGVLREGQPQHF. DNA for the CDR3: TGCGCCAGCAGCTCGGGGGTCCTTCGGGAAGGACAGCCCCAGCATTTT. The whole variable domain, remainder taken from reference TRBV5-1 and TRBJ1-5, is KAGVTQTPRYLIKTRGQQVTLSCSPISGHRSVSWYQQTPGQGLQFLFEYFSETQRNKGNFPGRFSGRQFSNSRSEMNVSTLELGDSALYLCASSSGVLREGQPQHFGDGTRLSIL.

This rearrangement joins TRBV7-9 to TRBJ2-3; 9 bases line up with TRBD2. J lost 2 bases, V lost 7 bases, and 10 bases had no gene match. The CDR3 is 16 residues long. CDR1 and CDR2 from the germline V gene are SEHNR and FQNEAQ (reference sequence). The CDR3 spells CASKPIAGGPTDTQYF. DNA for the CDR3: TGTGCCAGCAAACCAATCGCGGGAGGGCCCACAGATACGCAGTATTTT. Variable domain in full (rest from reference TRBV7-9 and TRBJ2-3): DTGVSQNPRHKITKRGQNVTFRCDPISEHNRLYWYRQTLGQGPEFLTYFQNEAQLEKSRLLSDRFSAERPKGSFSTLEIQRTEQGDSAMYLCASKPIAGGPTDTQYFGPGTRLTVL.

V is TRBV18 and J is TRBJ1-1; 10 nucleotides agree with TRBD1. Germline assignment: CDR1 KGHSH and CDR2 LQKENI. V gave up 5 bases and J gave up 7 bases; unmatched junction bases: 4. The CDR3 is 13 residues long. Here the CDR3 reads CASSNRTGGEAFF. CDR3 in DNA: TGTGCCAGCTCAAACCGGACAGGGGGTGAAGCTTTCTTT.

This chain joins TRBV2 and TRBJ2-4; tentative D call: TRBD1 (5 bases). The CDR3 runs to 13 residues. Trimming took off 5 bases at V and 5 bases at J, with 10 bases between the two ends. The V gene's germline CDR1 is SNHLY and CDR2 FYNNEI. For the CDR3, the DNA is TGTGCCAGCAGTTTAGGGGCGGAAAACATTCAGTACTTC. As protein: CASSLGAENIQYF.

The chain uses TRBV7-2 and TRBJ1-1; D gene uncertain. CDR3 length: 13 residues. Looked up from germline, CDR1 is SGHTA and CDR2 is FQGNSA. The germline V and J ends were trimmed by 2 bases and 1 base, with 5 bases remaining between them. CDR3 nucleotides: TGTGCCAGCAGCTTATATCCGAACACTGAAGCTTTCTTT. It translates to CASSLYPNTEAFF.

The rearrangement joins TRBV9 to TRBJ2-7, with 7 bases identical to TRBD2. There are 14 residues in the CDR3. V was clipped by 4 bases and J by 5 bases; unmatched bases: 9. Germline CDR1 SGDLS, CDR2 YYNGEE. DNA of the CDR3: TGTGCCAGCAGCCCCGGGCGGGAGTTCGACGAGCAGTACTTC. This gives the protein CASSPGREFDEQYF.

This rearrangement joins TRBV4-3 to TRBJ2-7; TRBD2 might be the D (5 bases). Germline CDR1 and CDR2: LGHNA and YSLEER. This CDR3 contains 14 residues. The V end lost 4 bases, the J end lost 0 bases, and 10 bases lay between the germline ends. CDR3: CASSPAGLSYEQYF. DNA of the CDR3: TGCGCCAGCAGCCCTGCGGGCCTCTCCTACGAGCAGTACTTC.

The CDR3 spells CASSRGSPRSSGANVLTF. CDR3 nucleotide sequence: TGTGCCAGCAGCCGCGGGTCGCCCCGAAGCTCTGGGGCCAACGTCCTGACTTTC. The chain links TRBV5-8 to TRBJ2-6; weak D call: TRBD2 (5 bases). CDR1 is SGHTS and CDR2 is YDEGEE in the germline V gene. V was shortened by 4 bases and J by 0 bases, with 17 bases between the two germline ends. CDR3 length: 18 amino acids.

The chain carries TRBV19 and TRBJ1-5; 7 bases line up with TRBD1. V gave up 0 bases and J gave up 6 bases; unmatched junction bases: 5. Per the germline V gene, CDR1 is LNHDA and CDR2 is SQIVND (reference sequence). This CDR3 spans 15 amino acids. CDR3 residues: CASSIDGDRPQPQHF. DNA of the CDR3: TGTGCCAGTAGTATAGATGGGGACAGACCTCAGCCCCAGCATTTT.

The V call is TRBV6-5, the J call TRBJ2-2; 7 nucleotides align to TRBD1. CDR1 and CDR2 (germline): MNHEY, SVGAGI. The J segment lost 7 bases and the V segment lost 5 bases, leaving 7 bases of the junction unmatched. CDR3 length: 14 amino acids. CDR3 nucleotides: TGTGCCAGCAGTAGCAGGGGGAGTGACGGGGAGCTGTTTTTT. The encoded protein is CASSSRGSDGELFF.

This chain links TRBV29-1 with TRBJ1-1, with D unclear. Germline lookup yields CDR1 SQVTM and CDR2 ANQGSEA. The V and J ends lost 3 bases and 1 base respectively, with 12 bases between them. The CDR3 runs 14 residues. This CDR3 reads CSVDDGEWNTEAFF. CDR3 nucleotides: TGCAGCGTTGATGATGGGGAGTGGAACACTGAAGCTTTCTTT.

V usage is TRBV9 and J usage is TRBJ2-2; D may be TRBD2 (6 bases). V gave up 3 bases and J gave up 2 bases, with 20 bases separating them. The CDR3 is 18 amino acids. The germline V gene encodes CDR1 SGDLS and CDR2 YYNGEE. The chain's CDR3 is CASSGTSAGRGNTGELFF. CDR3 DNA: TGTGCCAGCAGCGGAACCAGTGCGGGGCGGGGCAACACCGGGGAGCTGTTTTTT.

The chain links TRBV7-9 to TRBJ2-1, with D perhaps TRBD2 (6 bases). Trimming left V 1 base short and J 7 bases short, with 11 bases between. In germline, CDR1 is SEHNR, CDR2 FQNEAQ (reference sequence). There are 14 residues in the CDR3. The CDR3 bases are TGTGCCAGCAGCTTAGAACTAGCTAATAATGAGCAGTTCTTC. It translates to CASSLELANNEQFF.

The genes are TRBV19 and TRBJ1-2; 8 bases map to TRBD1. CDR1 LNHDA and CDR2 SQIVND come from the germline V gene (reference sequence). The CDR3 is made up of 15 amino acids. The J segment lost 3 bases and the V segment lost 9 bases, leaving 12 bases of the junction unmatched. The CDR3 sequence is CASKPRPTGDYGYTF. CDR3 DNA sequence: TGTGCCAGCAAACCCCGCCCGACAGGGGACTATGGCTACACCTTC.

DNA for the CDR3: TGCGCCAGCAGGGACAGAAACAATGAGCAGTTCTTC. This encodes CASRDRNNEQFF. V usage is TRBV4-1 and J usage is TRBJ2-1; D is perhaps TRBD1 (6 bases). V lost 6 bases, J lost 5 bases, and 8 bases lay in between. Germline-derived CDR1 and CDR2 are MGHRA and YSYEKL. The CDR3 runs to 12 residues.

In regard to this clone: The same CDR3 also results from other DNA sequences found in this sample. The chain couples TRBV6-1 to TRBJ1-1; D uncertain. Deletions cut 1 base from V and 6 bases from J, with 9 bases between. Germline V gene data show CDR1 as MNHNS and CDR2 as SASEGT. The CDR3 totals 13 residues. The DNA for the CDR3 is TGTGCCAGCAGTGAAGTACAGTACGCTGAAGCTTTCTTT. Encoded protein: CASSEVQYAEAFF.

V and J are TRBV14 and TRBJ1-3; D is undetermined. V was trimmed by 0 bases and J by 2 bases, leaving 8 bases between them. The germline gives CDR1 SGHDN, CDR2 FVKESK. This CDR3 spans 15 amino acids. CDR3 loop: CASSQEWSTGNTIYF. CDR3 sequence (DNA): TGTGCCAGCAGCCAAGAGTGGTCTACTGGAAACACCATATATTTT. Complete variable domain (other parts from reference TRBV14 and TRBJ1-3): EAGVTQFPSHSVIEKGQTVTLRCDPISGHDNLYWYRRVMGKEIKFLLHFVKESKQDESGMPNNRFLAERTGGTYSTLKVQPAELEDSGVYFCASSQEWSTGNTIYFGEGSWLTVV.

The rearrangement uses TRBV18 and TRBJ1-1, with D hard to call. V lost 3 bases, J lost 5 bases, and 16 bases lay in between. From germline, CDR1 is KGHSH and CDR2 LQKENI. The CDR3 contains 15 residues. CDR3 DNA: TGTGCCAGCTCACCGGGGAGTCCTGGTGGTACTGAAGCTTTCTTT. Its protein is CASSPGSPGGTEAFF.

This sequence joins TRBV5-1 and TRBJ2-2; a possible D gene is TRBD2 (5 bases). Trimming pared 7 bases from V and 1 base from J, leaving 11 bases between. CDR1 and CDR2 (germline): SGHRS, YFSETQ. The CDR3 loop spans 14 amino acids. DNA for the CDR3: TGCGCCAGCGGAGAACGGGAGAACACCGGGGAGCTGTTTTTT. Translation: CASGERENTGELFF.

The chain combines TRBV25-1 with TRBJ2-6; no clear D gene. The CDR3 consists of 13 residues. V lost 7 bases and J lost 0, with 4 bases in between. CDR1 is MGHDK and CDR2 is SYGVNS in the germline V gene. The CDR3 DNA reads TGTGCCAGCATTCTCTCTGGGGCCAACGTCCTGACTTTC. Protein sequence: CASILSGANVLTF. Supplemented by reference TRBV25-1 and TRBJ2-6, the full variable domain reads EADIYQTPRYLVIGTGKKITLECSQTMGHDKMYWYQQDPGMELHLIHYSYGVNSTEKGDLSSESTVSRIRTEHFPLTLESARPSHTSQYLCASILSGANVLTFGAGSRLTVL.

The rearrangement uses TRBV30 and TRBJ2-2; 8 bases align to TRBD1. This CDR3 spans 15 amino acids. The trim removed 3 bases at V and 5 bases at J, leaving 8 bases unmatched. Germline CDR1 is GTSNPN and CDR2 is SVGIG (reference sequence). For the CDR3, the DNA is TGTGCCTGGAGGTCGGGGACAGGTCGAACCGGGGAGCTGTTTTTT. Amino acid sequence: CAWRSGTGRTGELFF.

The J gene is TRBJ1-5, the V gene TRBV7-9, with a weak D call TRBD1 (5 bases). The CDR3 has 13 residues. Germline CDR1 SEHNR, CDR2 FQNEAQ (reference sequence). V gave up 5 bases and J gave up 3 bases, with 8 bases separating them. In DNA form, the CDR3 reads TGTGCCAGCAGCCGACAGAACAATCAGCCCCAGCATTTT. Its translation: CASSRQNNQPQHF.